This T cell receptor beta chain was obtained from a study of shared clonotypes between healthy human individuals. Study overall: The composition of the donors was a couple of women and a few men aged 18 to 49. Study-wide results and limits: In several donors, about 5% of naive CD4 clonotypes appeared in common. The authors expected sequencing depth to affect clonotype sharing among donors. Clonotypes which were not shared had lower generation probabilities than clonotypes that all four donors shared.

The repertoire was sequenced with immunoSEQ multiplex PCR; TCRdb's copy has only in-frame clones and lacks some. The table includes about 2.4 million clones, approximately 93% detected once. Details on this clone: Its antigen remains unidentified. Within the sample, other DNA sequences also encode this same CDR3.

V was clipped by 0 bases and J by 2 bases; unmatched bases: 4. The CDR3 runs 15 residues. Germline V gene sequence: CDR1 SGDLS, CDR2 YYNGEE. This clonotype was sampled from a man younger than 35 in good health. Some clones in this sample may be carry-over from other donors' samples. Sequencing used naive CD4+ T cells from PBMCs. Specified subset: CD45RA+ positively selected. This chain uses TRBV9 with TRBJ2-7; 8 bases align to TRBD2. CDR3 DNA sequence: TGTGCCAGCAGCGTAGCTAGCGGGTCAGCCTACGAGCAGTACTTC. It specifies CASSVASGSAYEQYF. Based on the CDR3 plus reference TRBV9 and TRBJ2-7, the full variable domain is DSGVTQTPKHLITATGQRVTLRCSPRSGDLSVYWYQQSLDQGLQFLIQYYNGEERAKGNILERFSAQQFPDLHSELNLSSLELGDSALYFCASSVASGSAYEQYFGPGTRLTVT.